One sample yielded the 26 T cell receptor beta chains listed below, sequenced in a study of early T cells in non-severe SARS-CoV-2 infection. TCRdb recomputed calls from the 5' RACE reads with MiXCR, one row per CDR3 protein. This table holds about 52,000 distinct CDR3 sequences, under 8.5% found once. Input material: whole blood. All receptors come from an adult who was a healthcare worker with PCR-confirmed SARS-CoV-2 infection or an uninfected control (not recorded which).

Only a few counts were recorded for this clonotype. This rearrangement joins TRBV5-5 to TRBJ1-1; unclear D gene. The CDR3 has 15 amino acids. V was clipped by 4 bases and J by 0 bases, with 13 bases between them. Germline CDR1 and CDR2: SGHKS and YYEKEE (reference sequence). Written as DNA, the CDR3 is TGTGCCAGCAGCCGGCGGGAGTTCATGAACACTGAAGCTTTCTTT. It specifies CASSRREFMNTEAFF.

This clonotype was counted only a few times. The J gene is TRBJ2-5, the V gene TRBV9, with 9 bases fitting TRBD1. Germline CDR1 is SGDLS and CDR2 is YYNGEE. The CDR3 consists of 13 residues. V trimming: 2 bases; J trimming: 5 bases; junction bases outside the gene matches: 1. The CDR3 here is CASSVGTGETQYF. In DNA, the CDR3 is TGTGCCAGCAGCGTTGGGACAGGGGAGACCCAGTACTTC.

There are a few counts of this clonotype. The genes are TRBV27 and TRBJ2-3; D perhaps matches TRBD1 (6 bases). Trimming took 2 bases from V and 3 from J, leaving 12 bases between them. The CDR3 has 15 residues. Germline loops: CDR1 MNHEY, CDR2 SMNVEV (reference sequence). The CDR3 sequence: CASSLADRPTDTQYF. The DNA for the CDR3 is TGTGCCAGCAGTTTAGCGGACAGACCGACAGATACGCAGTATTTT.

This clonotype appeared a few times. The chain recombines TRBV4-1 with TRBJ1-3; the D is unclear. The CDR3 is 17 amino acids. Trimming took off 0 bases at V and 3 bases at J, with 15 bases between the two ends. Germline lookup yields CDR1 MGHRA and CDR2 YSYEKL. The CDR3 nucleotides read TGCGCCAGCAGCCAAGAGCCTGTGGTAGGGATTGGAAACACCATATATTTT. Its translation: CASSQEPVVGIGNTIYF.

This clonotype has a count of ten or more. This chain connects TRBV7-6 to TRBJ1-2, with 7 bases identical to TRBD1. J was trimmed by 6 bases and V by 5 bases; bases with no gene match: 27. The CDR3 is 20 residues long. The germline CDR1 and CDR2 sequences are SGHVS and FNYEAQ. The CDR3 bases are TGTGCCAGCAGCCCCACGCGAGTCTACCCGCCGGACAGGTTTAAAGATGGCTACACCTTC. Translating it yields CASSPTRVYPPDRFKDGYTF.

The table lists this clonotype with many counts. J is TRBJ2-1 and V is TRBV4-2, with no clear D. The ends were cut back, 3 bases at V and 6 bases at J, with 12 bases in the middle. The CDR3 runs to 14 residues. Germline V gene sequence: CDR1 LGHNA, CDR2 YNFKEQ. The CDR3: CASSHGKGGNEQFF. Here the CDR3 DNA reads TGTGCCAGCAGCCATGGTAAGGGTGGCAATGAGCAGTTCTTC.

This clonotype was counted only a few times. The CDR3 coding sequence is TGTGCCAGCAGTTTACACGGGACAGGGAGATTATACGAGCAGTACTTC. As protein: CASSLHGTGRLYEQYF. The chain combines TRBV28 with TRBJ2-7, with 9 bases aligning to TRBD1. The junction had 9 bases not matched to a gene; V was cut back by 2 bases and J by 4 bases. The germline gives CDR1 MDHEN, CDR2 SYDVKM. The CDR3 is 16 amino acids.

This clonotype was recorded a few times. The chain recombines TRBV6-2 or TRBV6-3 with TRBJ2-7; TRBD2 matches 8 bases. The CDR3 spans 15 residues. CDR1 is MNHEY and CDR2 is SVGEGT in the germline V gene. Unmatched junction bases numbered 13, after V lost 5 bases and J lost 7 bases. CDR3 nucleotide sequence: TGTGCCAGCAGTGTAGCGGGGACGGCCAAGGGTGAGCAGTACTTC. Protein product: CASSVAGTAKGEQYF.

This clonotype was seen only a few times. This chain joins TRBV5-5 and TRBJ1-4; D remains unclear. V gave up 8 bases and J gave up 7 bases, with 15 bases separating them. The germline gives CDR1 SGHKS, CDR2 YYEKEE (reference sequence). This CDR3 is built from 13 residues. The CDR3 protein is CASRLGQGEKLFF. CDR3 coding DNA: TGTGCCAGTCGACTAGGCCAAGGTGAAAAACTGTTTTTT.

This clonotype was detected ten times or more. CDR3 protein: CAIRDDKNIQYF. In DNA, the CDR3 is TGTGCCATCAGGGACGACAAAAACATTCAGTACTTC. The V gene is TRBV10-3, the J gene TRBJ2-4; D is unclear. CDR3 length: 12 residues. V lost 6 bases and J 3 bases, leaving 6 bases between the germline ends. Per germline, CDR1 ENHRY and CDR2 SYGVKD.

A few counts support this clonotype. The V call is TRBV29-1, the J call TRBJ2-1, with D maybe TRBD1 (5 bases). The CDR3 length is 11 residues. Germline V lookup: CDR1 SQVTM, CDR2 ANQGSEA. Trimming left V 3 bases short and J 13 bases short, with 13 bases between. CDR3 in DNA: TGCAGCGTTGACGATGGGGCCTTTCAGTTCTTC. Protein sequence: CSVDDGAFQFF.

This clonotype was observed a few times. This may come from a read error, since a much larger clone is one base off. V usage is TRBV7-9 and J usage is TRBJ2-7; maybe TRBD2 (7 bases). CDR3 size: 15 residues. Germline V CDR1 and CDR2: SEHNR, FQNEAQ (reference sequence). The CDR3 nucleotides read TGTGTCAGCAGCGGATTAAGGGGGGGCTCCTACGAGCAGTACTTC. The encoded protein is CVSSGLRGGSYEQYF.

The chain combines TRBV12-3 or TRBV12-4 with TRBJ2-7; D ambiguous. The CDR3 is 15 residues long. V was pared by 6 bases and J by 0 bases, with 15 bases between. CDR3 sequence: CASSPPEKLSYEQYF. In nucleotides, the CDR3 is TGTGCCAGCAGCCCCCCGGAAAAGCTCTCCTACGAGCAGTACTTC.

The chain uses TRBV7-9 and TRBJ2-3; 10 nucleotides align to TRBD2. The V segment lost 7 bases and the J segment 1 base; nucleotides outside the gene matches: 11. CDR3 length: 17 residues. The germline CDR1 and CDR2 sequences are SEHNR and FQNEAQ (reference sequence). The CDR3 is CASTANAGTSGTDTQYF. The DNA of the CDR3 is TGTGCCAGCACCGCCAACGCTGGGACTAGCGGCACAGATACGCAGTATTTT.

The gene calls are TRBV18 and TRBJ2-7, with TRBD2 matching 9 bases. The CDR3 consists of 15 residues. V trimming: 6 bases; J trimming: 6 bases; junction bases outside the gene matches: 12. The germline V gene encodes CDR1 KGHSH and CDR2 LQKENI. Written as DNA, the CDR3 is TGTGCCAGCTCCCCTATAATTAGCGGGAGTCCCGAGCAGTACTTC. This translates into CASSPIISGSPEQYF.

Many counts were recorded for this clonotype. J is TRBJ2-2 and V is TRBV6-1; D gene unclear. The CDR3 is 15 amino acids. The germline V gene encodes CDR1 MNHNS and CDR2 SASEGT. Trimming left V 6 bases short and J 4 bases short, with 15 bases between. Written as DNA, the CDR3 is TGTGCCAGCAGCCATGGTCCCGGTTCCACCGGGGAGCTGTTTTTT. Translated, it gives CASSHGPGSTGELFF.

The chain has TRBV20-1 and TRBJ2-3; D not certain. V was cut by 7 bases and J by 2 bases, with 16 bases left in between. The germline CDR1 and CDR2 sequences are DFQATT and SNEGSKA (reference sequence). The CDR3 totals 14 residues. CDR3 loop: CSVSIGQLTDTQYF. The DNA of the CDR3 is TGCAGTGTTAGTATAGGGCAGCTCACAGATACGCAGTATTTT.

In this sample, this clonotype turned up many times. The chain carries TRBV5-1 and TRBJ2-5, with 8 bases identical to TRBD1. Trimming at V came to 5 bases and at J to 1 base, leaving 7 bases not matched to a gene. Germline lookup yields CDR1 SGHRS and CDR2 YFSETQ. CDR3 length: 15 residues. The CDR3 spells CASRSQGVIQETQYF. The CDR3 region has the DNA TGCGCCAGCAGATCACAGGGGGTCATCCAAGAGACCCAGTACTTC.

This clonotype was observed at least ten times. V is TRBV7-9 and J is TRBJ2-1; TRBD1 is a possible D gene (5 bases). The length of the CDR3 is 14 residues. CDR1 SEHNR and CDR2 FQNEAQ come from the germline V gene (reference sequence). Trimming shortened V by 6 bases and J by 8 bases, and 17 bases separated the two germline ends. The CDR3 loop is CASSPQGRRHEQFF. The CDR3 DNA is TGTGCCAGCAGTCCTCAGGGAAGAAGGCATGAGCAGTTCTTC.

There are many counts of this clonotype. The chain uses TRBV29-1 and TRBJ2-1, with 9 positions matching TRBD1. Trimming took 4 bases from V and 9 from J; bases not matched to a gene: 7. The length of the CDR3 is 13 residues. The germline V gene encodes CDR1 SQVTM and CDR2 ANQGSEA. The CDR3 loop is CSVGYRGRFEQFF. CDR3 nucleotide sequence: TGCAGCGTTGGTTACAGGGGGCGGTTTGAGCAGTTCTTC.

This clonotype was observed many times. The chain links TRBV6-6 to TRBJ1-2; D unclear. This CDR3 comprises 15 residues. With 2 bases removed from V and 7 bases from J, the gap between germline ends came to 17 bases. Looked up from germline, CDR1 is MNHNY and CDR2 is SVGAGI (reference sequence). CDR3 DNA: TGTGCCAGCAGTTACCAAATGAGTACGGCTGGTGGCTACACCTTC. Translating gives CASSYQMSTAGGYTF.

Here the CDR3 reads CAISLAGGTDTQYF. As DNA, the CDR3 is TGTGCCATCAGCCTAGCGGGGGGCACAGATACGCAGTATTTT. V and J are TRBV10-3 and TRBJ2-3, with TRBD2 matching 10 bases. CDR1 and CDR2 from the germline V gene are ENHRY and SYGVKD. This CDR3 has 14 amino acids. Trimming removed 6 bases from V and 1 base from J; junction bases left unmatched: 1.

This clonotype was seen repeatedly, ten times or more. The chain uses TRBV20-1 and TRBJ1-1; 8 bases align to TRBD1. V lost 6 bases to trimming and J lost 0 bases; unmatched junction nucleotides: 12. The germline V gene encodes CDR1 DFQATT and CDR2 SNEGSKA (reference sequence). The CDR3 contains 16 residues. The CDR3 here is CSASDGTGIMNTEAFF. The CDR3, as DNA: TGCAGTGCGAGCGACGGGACAGGCATTATGAACACTGAAGCTTTCTTT.

CDR3 nucleotides: TGCAGCGTTGCGGGACAGGCGGGCTATGGCTACACCTTC. It translates to CSVAGQAGYGYTF. The genes are TRBV29-1 and TRBJ1-2; the match to TRBD1 covers 8 bases. Germline CDR1 is SQVTM and CDR2 is ANQGSEA. The CDR3 is 13 residues long. With V trimmed by 4 bases and J by 4 bases, 5 bases remained unmatched.

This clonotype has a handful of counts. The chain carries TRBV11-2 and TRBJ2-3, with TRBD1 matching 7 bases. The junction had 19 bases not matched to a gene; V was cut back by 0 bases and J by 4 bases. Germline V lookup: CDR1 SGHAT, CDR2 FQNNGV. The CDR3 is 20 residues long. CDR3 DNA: TGTGCCAGCAGCTTAGACCTAAAACGTCCGGGACAGCGTAGCCCAGATACGCAGTATTTT. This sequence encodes CASSLDLKRPGQRSPDTQYF.

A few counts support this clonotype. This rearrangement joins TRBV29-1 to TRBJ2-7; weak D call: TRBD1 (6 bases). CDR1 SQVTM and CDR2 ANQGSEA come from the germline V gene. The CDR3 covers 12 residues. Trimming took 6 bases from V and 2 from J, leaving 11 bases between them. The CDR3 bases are TGCAGCGTCCGACAGGCGCCCTACGAGCAGTACTTC. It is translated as CSVRQAPYEQYF.